The 27 T cell receptor beta chains in this list originate from one sample, sequenced in a study of T cell responses to AZD1222 COVID-19 vaccine. Here immunoSEQ multiplex PCR was the method, and the copy in TCRdb shows in-frame clones only, minus some. The repertoire holds approximately 99,000 clones, with about 85% as singletons. The sample here was peripheral blood, taken on day 0 of AZD1222 vaccination. These TCRs come from an adult in good health.

This chain links TRBV11-3 with TRBJ2-2; 8 nucleotides match TRBD2. The CDR3 has 16 amino acids. Losses at the gene ends were 1 base for V and 0 bases for J; bases not matched to a gene: 1. Germline CDR1 reads SGHNT; CDR2 reads YENEEA. CDR3 nucleotides: TGTGCCAGCAGCTTAGCGGGGGGGGCGAACACCGGGGAGCTGTTTTTT. Translating gives CASSLAGGANTGELFF.

This sequence joins TRBV19 and TRBJ1-2; D unclear. V was pared by 3 bases and J by 4 bases, with 6 bases between. The CDR3 covers 12 residues. The germline gives CDR1 LNHDA, CDR2 SQIVND (reference sequence). The chain's CDR3 is CASSIRTYGYTF. As DNA, the CDR3 is TGTGCCAGTAGTATCAGGACCTATGGCTACACCTTC.

This clone has just one count. The chain carries TRBV13 and TRBJ1-1, with D unresolved. Germline CDR1 and CDR2: PRHDT and FYEKMQ (reference sequence). The ends were cut back, 5 bases at V and 7 bases at J, with 8 bases in the middle. The length of the CDR3 is 11 residues. The CDR3 sequence is CASSLDREAFF. The CDR3, as DNA: TGTGCCAGCAGCCTAGACCGTGAAGCTTTCTTT.

This clone was recorded a few times. This rearrangement joins TRBV19 to TRBJ1-1; no clear D gene. Trimming removed 3 bases at V and 0 bases at J, with 8 bases between. The germline V gene has CDR1 LNHDA and CDR2 SQIVND (reference sequence). The CDR3 has 14 amino acids. In DNA, the CDR3 is TGTGCCAGTAGTATCGGTGGACTGAACACTGAAGCTTTCTTT. Translated, it gives CASSIGGLNTEAFF.

The V call is TRBV5-1, the J call TRBJ2-4; D is undetermined. The CDR3 is made up of 16 amino acids. Germline V gene sequence: CDR1 SGHRS, CDR2 YFSETQ. Deletions cut 0 bases from V and 0 bases from J, with 10 bases between. CDR3 DNA: TGCGCCAGCAGCTTGGTCCACCCAGGAGCCAAAAACATTCAGTACTTC. It translates to CASSLVHPGAKNIQYF.

The chain employs TRBV6-6 and TRBJ1-6; no clear D gene. Looked up from germline, CDR1 is MNHNY and CDR2 is SVGAGI (reference sequence). This CDR3 is built from 14 residues. Trimming took 6 bases from V and 5 from J, leaving 11 bases between them. The CDR3 is CASRPPEDNSPLHF. CDR3 bases: TGTGCCAGCAGGCCTCCCGAAGATAATTCACCCCTCCACTTT.

The chain uses TRBV15 and TRBJ2-7; D might be TRBD1 or TRBD2, each matching 5 bases. V was shortened by 0 bases and J by 3 bases, with 9 bases between the two germline ends. The CDR3 covers 14 residues. Germline lookup yields CDR1 LNHNV and CDR2 YYDKDF (reference sequence). CDR3 loop: CATSRDGTHYEQYF. The CDR3, as DNA: TGTGCCACCAGCAGAGACGGGACCCACTACGAGCAGTACTTC.

The chain is built from TRBV5-4 and TRBJ2-5, with 9 bases that match TRBD1. V trimming: 4 bases; J trimming: 6 bases; junction bases outside the gene matches: 7. CDR3 length: 14 residues. From germline, CDR1 is SGHNT and CDR2 YYREEE (reference sequence). The DNA for the CDR3 is TGTGCCAGCAGCACCGGGACAGGGTTGAAGACCCAGTACTTC. This sequence encodes CASSTGTGLKTQYF. Based on the CDR3 plus reference TRBV5-4 and TRBJ2-5, the full variable domain is ETGVTQSPTHLIKTRGQQVTLRCSSQSGHNTVSWYQQALGQGPQFIFQYYREEENGRGNFPPRFSGLQFPNYSSELNVNALELDDSALYLCASSTGTGLKTQYFGPGTRLLVL.

This clone occurred once. The junction departs from germline at one end; a sequencing error may be responsible. Other DNA sequences within the sample encode an identical CDR3. The chain carries TRBV5-1 and TRBJ1-1; 9 positions agree with TRBD1. This CDR3 comprises 14 residues. Looked up from germline, CDR1 is SGHRS and CDR2 is YFSETQ. CDR3 DNA: TGTGCCAGCAGCCTGACAGGGGGAGGCACTGAAGCTTTCTTT. Translation gives CASSLTGGGTEAFF.

This clone was recorded a few times. Sequence at one end of the junction differs from germline and may be a read error. This chain connects TRBV6-4 to TRBJ2-2; possible D gene TRBD2, 6 bases. The germline CDR1 and CDR2 sequences are MRHNA and SNTAGT. The CDR3 has 16 amino acids. The CDR3, as DNA: TGTGCCAGCAGTGAGTACGATAGCGGAAACATCGGGGAGCTGTTTTTT. Amino acid sequence: CASSEYDSGNIGELFF.

The rearrangement links TRBV6-5 to TRBJ1-5, with a tentative D call TRBD1 (5 bases). Trimming took off 8 bases at V and 0 bases at J, with 11 bases between the two ends. Germline V gene data show CDR1 as MNHEY and CDR2 as SVGAGI. This CDR3 spans 14 amino acids. The CDR3 coding sequence is TGTGCCAGCGGGGGACTGAATAGCAATCAGCCCCAGCATTTT. It specifies CASGGLNSNQPQHF.

J is TRBJ2-7 and V is TRBV1; the D segment call TRBD2 is taken from the table without a DNA check. TRBV1 is flagged as a pseudogene. The CDR3 extends over 12 amino acids. DNA of the CDR3: TGCACCAGAGAGGAACCCCCCTACGAGCAGTACTTC. Translation gives CTREEPPYEQYF.

This chain links TRBV4-3 with TRBJ2-2; D gene uncertain. This CDR3 contains 15 residues. The V gene lost 4 bases and the J gene lost 1 base, with 10 bases spanning the gap. Germline values: CDR1 LGHNA, CDR2 YSLEER. CDR3 residues: CASSRELWNTGELFF. CDR3 DNA sequence: TGCGCCAGCAGCCGGGAATTATGGAACACCGGGGAGCTGTTTTTT.

This chain uses TRBV6-5 with TRBJ1-6; D remains ambiguous. Trimming shortened V by 7 bases and J by 7 bases, and 14 bases separated the two germline ends. This CDR3 spans 14 amino acids. The germline V gene encodes CDR1 MNHEY and CDR2 SVGAGI. CDR3 region: CASNNHPGNSPLHF. The CDR3 bases are TGTGCCAGCAACAACCACCCGGGGAATTCACCCCTCCACTTT.

The chain carries TRBV2 and TRBJ1-6, with 7 bases matching TRBD1. Germline V gene sequence: CDR1 SNHLY, CDR2 FYNNEI. The J segment lost 16 bases and the V segment lost 1 base, leaving 4 bases of the junction unmatched. CDR3 length equals 12 residues. The DNA of the CDR3 is TGTGCCAGCAGTGAAGACAGGGGAGCGCTCCACTTT. Residues: CASSEDRGALHF.

The V call is TRBV5-6, the J call TRBJ1-2; 7 nucleotides agree with TRBD1. Trimming took 4 bases from V and 4 from J; bases not matched to a gene: 4. The CDR3 extends over 13 amino acids. Germline-derived CDR1 and CDR2 are SGHDT and YYEEEE. The CDR3 here is CASSRDSVYGYTF. The CDR3, as DNA: TGTGCCAGCAGCCGGGACAGTGTCTATGGCTACACCTTC.

This clone was detected only a few times. The V gene is TRBV10-3, the J gene TRBJ1-1, with a weak D call TRBD1 (6 bases). The ends were cut back, 6 bases at V and 6 bases at J, with 14 bases in the middle. The CDR3 length is 13 residues. Germline V gives CDR1 ENHRY, CDR2 SYGVKD. The CDR3, as DNA: TGTGCCATCAGCGGCAGGACAGACGCTGAAGCTTTCTTT. It specifies CAISGRTDAEAFF.

The J gene is TRBJ2-1, the V gene TRBV6-5; 8 bases are a match to TRBD1. V was clipped by 6 bases and J by 12 bases; unmatched bases: 7. CDR1 and CDR2 (germline): MNHEY, SVGAGI. CDR3 length: 12 residues. The CDR3 loop is CASSRDRGRQFF. CDR3 DNA sequence: TGTGCCAGCAGCCGAGACAGGGGTAGGCAGTTCTTC.

The chain has TRBV16 and TRBJ1-5; D ambiguous. In germline, CDR1 is KGHSY, CDR2 FQNENV. V was trimmed by 2 bases and J by 9 bases, leaving 14 bases between them. This CDR3 has 14 amino acids. The CDR3 DNA sequence: TGTGCCAGCAGCCAAGATCCAGGCCGACGGCCCCAGCATTTT. This sequence encodes CASSQDPGRRPQHF. The full variable domain, with the rest looked up from reference TRBV16 and TRBJ1-5, is GEEVAQTPKHLVRGEGQKAKLYCAPIKGHSYVFWYQQVLKNEFKFLISFQNENVFDETGMPKERFSAKCLPNSPCSLEIQATKLEDSAVYFCASSQDPGRRPQHFGDGTRLSIL.

The J gene is TRBJ2-2, the V gene TRBV19; possibly TRBD2 for D (7 bases). Germline assignment: CDR1 LNHDA and CDR2 SQIVND (reference sequence). Trimming shortened V by 7 bases and J by 0 bases, and 12 bases separated the two germline ends. The CDR3 sequence is 15 residues long. The CDR3 loop reads CASIRGGPNTGELFF. The CDR3 nucleotides are TGTGCCAGTATTCGCGGGGGCCCGAACACCGGGGAGCTGTTTTTT.

The table lists this clone with a few counts. CDR3: CASSQGATPYGYTF. CDR3 in DNA: TGCGCCAGCAGCCAAGGCGCGACCCCTTATGGCTACACCTTC. V usage is TRBV4-1 and J usage is TRBJ1-2; the D is unclear. Germline assignment: CDR1 MGHRA and CDR2 YSYEKL. Trimming left V 1 base short and J 5 bases short, with 11 bases between. The CDR3 is 14 amino acids.

CDR3 bases: TGTGCCAGCAGCTTGTCGGATAACTATGGCTACACCTTC. Translated: CASSLSDNYGYTF. The chain carries TRBV5-4 and TRBJ1-2; D gene uncertain. This CDR3 is 13 amino acids long. The ends were cut back, 1 base at V and 1 base at J, with 5 bases in the middle. The germline V gene has CDR1 SGHNT and CDR2 YYREEE (reference sequence).

The chain uses TRBV4-1 and TRBJ2-5, with D possibly being TRBD1 or TRBD2 (5 bases each). The CDR3 sequence is 15 residues long. CDR1 and CDR2 from the germline V gene are MGHRA and YSYEKL. Trimming took off 0 bases at V and 5 bases at J, with 13 bases between the two ends. The CDR3 region is CASSQEGRDEETQYF. The CDR3 coding sequence is TGCGCCAGCAGCCAAGAAGGCAGGGACGAGGAGACCCAGTACTTC.

The rearrangement joins TRBV7-2 to TRBJ2-1; D tentatively fits TRBD1 or TRBD2 (5 bases each). V shed 5 bases and J shed 3 bases, with 11 bases lying between them. This CDR3 comprises 14 residues. The V gene's germline CDR1 is SGHTA and CDR2 FQGNSA. CDR3 DNA sequence: TGTGCCAGCAGCCCTCCGGGGCTCTACAATGAGCAGTTCTTC. Encoded protein: CASSPPGLYNEQFF.

The genes are TRBV6-5 and TRBJ2-3; D not resolved. The CDR3 spans 12 residues. Germline values: CDR1 MNHEY, CDR2 SVGAGI. V lost 8 bases, J lost 1 base, and 7 bases lay in between. The CDR3, as DNA: TGTGCCAGCCATGCTCGCACAGATACGCAGTATTTT. It encodes CASHARTDTQYF.

CDR3 sequence (DNA): TGTGCCAGCAGTTACGCTTGGGGGGGCACTGAAGCTTTCTTT. Residues: CASSYAWGGTEAFF. The V call is TRBV6-5, the J call TRBJ1-1, with D possibly matching TRBD1 (5 bases). Trimming removed 2 bases at V and 4 bases at J, with 11 bases between. There are 14 residues in the CDR3. The germline V gene has CDR1 MNHEY and CDR2 SVGAGI.

V is TRBV13 and J is TRBJ2-5, with TRBD1 identical over 9 bases. V gave up 0 bases and J gave up 5 bases; unmatched junction bases: 4. CDR3 length: 15 amino acids. From germline, CDR1 is PRHDT and CDR2 FYEKMQ (reference sequence). CDR3 sequence (DNA): TGTGCCAGCAGCTTAGGCGGACAGGGGACTGAGACCCAGTACTTC. Protein product: CASSLGGQGTETQYF. The full variable domain, its missing parts supplied by reference TRBV13 and TRBJ2-5, is AAGVIQSPRHLIKEKRETATLKCYPIPRHDTVYWYQQGPGQDPQFLISFYEKMQSDKGSIPDRFSAQQFSDYHSELNMSSLELGDSALYFCASSLGGQGTETQYFGPGTRLLVL.